The rows below give T cell receptor beta chains drawn from one sample of a study of blood T cell repertoires in COVID-19. Some clones are missing from TCRdb's copy, which holds only in-frame ones; the method was immunoSEQ multiplex PCR. Counted here are more than 150,000 clones, 70% to 85% occurring once; the ten biggest clones make up almost 10%. Source material: peripheral blood. Source of these receptors: a woman in her fifties or sixties with acute or convalescent COVID-19. The CDR3 runs from the conserved cysteine through the conserved F or W. Each record gives: V gene, D gene, clone size, J gene, CDR3 protein, CDR3 DNA. D genes are given only for firm matches. The size field is filled for only some rows; it gives once, few, many or a size class.

v_gene: TRBV7-2; d_gene: NA; abundance: NA; j_gene: TRBJ1-5; CDR3aa: CASSYRFEGNQPQHF; CDR3nt: TGTGCCAGCAGCTACCGCTTTGAGGGCAATCAGCCCCAGCATTTT
v_gene: TRBV6-2/TRBV6-3; d_gene: TRBD1; abundance: NA; j_gene: TRBJ1-1; CDR3aa: CASSYGRGGTGNTEAFF; CDR3nt: TGTGCCAGCAGTTACGGTCGTGGAGGGACAGGGAACACTGAAGCTTTCTTT
v_gene: TRBV3-1/TRBV3-2; d_gene: NA; abundance: NA; j_gene: TRBJ2-1; CDR3aa: CASSQDLGGGRNEQFF; CDR3nt: TGTGCCAGCAGCCAAGATCTGGGGGGGGGCCGCAATGAGCAGTTCTTC
v_gene: TRBV7-2; d_gene: TRBD1; abundance: NA; j_gene: TRBJ2-3; CDR3aa: CASSLTGQGANTQYF; CDR3nt: TGTGCCAGCAGCTTAACGGGGCAGGGGGCAAATACGCAGTATTTT
v_gene: TRBV27; d_gene: NA; abundance: NA; j_gene: TRBJ1-1; CDR3aa: CASSLAGVMNTEAFF; CDR3nt: TGTGCCAGCAGTTTGGCAGGGGTCATGAACACTGAAGCTTTCTTT
v_gene: TRBV18; d_gene: NA; abundance: NA; j_gene: TRBJ2-7; CDR3aa: CASSARGGEQYF; CDR3nt: TGTGCCAGCTCGGCGCGGGGTGGAGAGCAGTACTTC
v_gene: TRBV3-1/TRBV3-2; d_gene: NA; abundance: NA; j_gene: TRBJ1-2; CDR3aa: CASSQGKCGGVYGYTF; CDR3nt: TGTGCCAGCAGCCAAGGAAAGTGCGGGGGTGTCTATGGCTACACCTTC
v_gene: TRBV5-1; d_gene: NA; abundance: NA; j_gene: TRBJ1-2; CDR3aa: CASSLWTANYGYTF; CDR3nt: TGCGCCAGCAGCCTCTGGACAGCTAACTATGGCTACACCTTC
v_gene: TRBV4-3; d_gene: NA; abundance: NA; j_gene: TRBJ1-2; CDR3aa: CASSQNLGLRRTWEGYTF; CDR3nt: TGCGCCAGCAGCCAGAATTTAGGCTTACGACGGACCTGGGAGGGCTACACCTTC
v_gene: TRBV3-1/TRBV3-2; d_gene: NA; abundance: NA; j_gene: TRBJ1-2; CDR3aa: CASSPGIYGYTF; CDR3nt: TGTGCCAGCAGCCCGGGAATCTATGGCTACACCTTC
v_gene: TRBV7-2; d_gene: TRBD2; abundance: NA; j_gene: TRBJ2-5; CDR3aa: CASSSQLAGGQETQYF; CDR3nt: TGTGCCAGCAGCTCCCAACTAGCGGGGGGCCAAGAGACCCAGTACTTC
v_gene: TRBV6-2/TRBV6-3; d_gene: TRBD1; abundance: NA; j_gene: TRBJ2-7; CDR3aa: CASSWGTAYEQYF; CDR3nt: TGTGCCAGCAGCTGGGGGACAGCCTACGAGCAGTACTTC
v_gene: TRBV24-1; d_gene: TRBD1; abundance: NA; j_gene: TRBJ1-3; CDR3aa: CATSEGDRGKTGNTIYF; CDR3nt: TGTGCCACCAGTGAGGGTGACAGGGGGAAAACTGGAAACACCATATATTTT
v_gene: TRBV7-2; d_gene: TRBD2; abundance: NA; j_gene: TRBJ2-1; CDR3aa: CASSLEGLAGVEQFF; CDR3nt: TGTGCCAGCAGCTTGGAGGGACTAGCGGGGGTTGAGCAGTTCTTC
v_gene: TRBV19; d_gene: NA; abundance: NA; j_gene: TRBJ1-1; CDR3aa: CASSIVGGTPVLGIGAFF; CDR3nt: TGTGCCAGTAGTATAGTGGGAGGGACACCAGTCCTGGGGATCGGAGCTTTCTTT
v_gene: TRBV27; d_gene: TRBD2; abundance: NA; j_gene: TRBJ2-3; CDR3aa: CASSPRLAGGSDTQYF; CDR3nt: TGTGCCAGCAGTCCTCGACTAGCGGGAGGGTCAGATACGCAGTATTTT
v_gene: TRBV25-1; d_gene: NA; abundance: NA; j_gene: TRBJ2-7; CDR3aa: CASSEYRGLEQYF; CDR3nt: TGTGCCAGCAGTGAATATCGGGGACTCGAGCAGTACTTC
v_gene: TRBV27; d_gene: NA; abundance: NA; j_gene: TRBJ1-1; CDR3aa: CASSWGRGEAFF; CDR3nt: TGTGCCAGCAGCTGGGGGCGAGGGGAAGCTTTCTTT
v_gene: TRBV7-8; d_gene: NA; abundance: NA; j_gene: TRBJ2-7; CDR3aa: CASSLSGEQYF; CDR3nt: TGTGCCAGCAGCTTATCAGGAGAGCAGTACTTC
v_gene: TRBV27; d_gene: NA; abundance: NA; j_gene: TRBJ2-3; CDR3aa: CASSLSRDTQYF; CDR3nt: TGTGCCAGCAGTTTATCGCGAGATACGCAGTATTTT
v_gene: TRBV10-3; d_gene: NA; abundance: NA; j_gene: TRBJ2-1; CDR3aa: CAISEDGLYNEQFF; CDR3nt: TGTGCCATCAGTGAGGACGGACTCTACAATGAGCAGTTCTTC
v_gene: TRBV7-2; d_gene: TRBD1; abundance: few; j_gene: TRBJ1-2; CDR3aa: CASSPGGGQGVTYGYTF; CDR3nt: TGTGCCAGCAGCCCAGGTGGGGGTCAGGGGGTGACCTATGGCTACACCTTC
v_gene: TRBV7-8; d_gene: NA; abundance: NA; j_gene: TRBJ2-1; CDR3aa: CASSLSVLRSPRSDNEQFF; CDR3nt: TGTGCCAGCAGTTTATCCGTGCTCCGGTCTCCCCGAAGTGACAATGAGCAGTTCTTC
v_gene: TRBV11-2; d_gene: NA; abundance: few; j_gene: TRBJ2-1; CDR3aa: CASRYTTNEQFF; CDR3nt: TGTGCCAGCAGATACACTACCAATGAGCAGTTCTTC
v_gene: TRBV3-1/TRBV3-2; d_gene: NA; abundance: NA; j_gene: TRBJ2-3; CDR3aa: CASSRVGGSGTDTQYF; CDR3nt: TGTGCCAGCAGCCGCGTTGGGGGGAGTGGCACAGATACGCAGTATTTT
v_gene: TRBV7-3; d_gene: TRBD1; abundance: NA; j_gene: TRBJ1-1; CDR3aa: CASSLQGAQTEAFF; CDR3nt: TGTGCCAGCAGCTTACAGGGGGCGCAAACTGAAGCTTTCTTT
v_gene: TRBV18; d_gene: NA; abundance: NA; j_gene: TRBJ1-2; CDR3aa: CASSPGPGSSPYGYTF; CDR3nt: TGTGCCAGCTCACCCGGCCCGGGGAGCTCACCCTATGGCTACACCTTC
v_gene: TRBV6-5; d_gene: NA; abundance: NA; j_gene: TRBJ2-7; CDR3aa: CASGFAGRTQIQYF; CDR3nt: TGTGCCAGCGGGTTTGCGGGACGGACCCAAATTCAGTACTTC
v_gene: TRBV5-4; d_gene: TRBD1; abundance: NA; j_gene: TRBJ1-5; CDR3aa: CASSRQGRDQPQHF; CDR3nt: TGTGCCAGCAGCAGACAGGGCAGGGATCAGCCCCAGCATTTT
v_gene: TRBV20-1; d_gene: TRBD1; abundance: NA; j_gene: TRBJ1-2; CDR3aa: CSASPGTGLGYTF; CDR3nt: TGCAGTGCTAGTCCCGGGACAGGTTTAGGCTACACCTTC
v_gene: TRBV5-4; d_gene: TRBD2; abundance: NA; j_gene: TRBJ2-7; CDR3aa: CATTRAGGAYEQYF; CDR3nt: TGTGCCACCACCCGGGCGGGGGGGGCCTACGAGCAGTACTTC
v_gene: TRBV5-6; d_gene: TRBD1; abundance: NA; j_gene: TRBJ2-7; CDR3aa: CASSKGALSPYEQYF; CDR3nt: TGTGCCAGCAGCAAGGGGGCTTTGAGCCCCTACGAGCAGTACTTC
v_gene: TRBV28; d_gene: NA; abundance: NA; j_gene: TRBJ1-4; CDR3aa: CASSWTGISNEKLFF; CDR3nt: TGTGCCAGCAGCTGGACGGGAATCTCTAATGAAAAACTGTTTTTT
v_gene: TRBV6-2/TRBV6-3; d_gene: NA; abundance: NA; j_gene: TRBJ2-1; CDR3aa: CASSPHSVGEQFF; CDR3nt: TGTGCCAGCAGTCCCCACTCCGTCGGTGAGCAGTTCTTC
v_gene: TRBV28; d_gene: TRBD1; abundance: NA; j_gene: TRBJ2-7; CDR3aa: CASSWPRETGDFSYEQYF; CDR3nt: TGTGCCAGCAGTTGGCCCCGGGAGACAGGGGACTTTAGCTACGAGCAGTACTTC
v_gene: TRBV4-3; d_gene: TRBD1; abundance: NA; j_gene: TRBJ1-2; CDR3aa: CASSQDMDRRYGYTF; CDR3nt: TGCGCCAGCAGCCAGGATATGGACAGGCGCTATGGCTACACCTTC
v_gene: TRBV5-1; d_gene: TRBD1; abundance: NA; j_gene: TRBJ1-4; CDR3aa: CASSRSPGGGEKLFF; CDR3nt: TGCGCCAGCAGCCGGTCACCAGGGGGAGGTGAAAAACTGTTTTTT
v_gene: TRBV6-5; d_gene: NA; abundance: NA; j_gene: TRBJ1-5; CDR3aa: CASSSGEGQPQHF; CDR3nt: TGTGCCAGCAGTTCAGGGGAGGGTCAGCCCCAGCATTTT
v_gene: TRBV6-2/TRBV6-3; d_gene: NA; abundance: NA; j_gene: TRBJ2-1; CDR3aa: CASSQGGTMRQFF; CDR3nt: TGTGCCAGCAGTCAAGGGGGAACAATGAGGCAGTTCTTC
v_gene: TRBV4-2; d_gene: NA; abundance: NA; j_gene: TRBJ1-1; CDR3aa: CASSQDLQGSTEAFF; CDR3nt: TGTGCCAGCAGCCAAGATCTTCAGGGGAGCACTGAAGCTTTCTTT
v_gene: TRBV6-5; d_gene: NA; abundance: NA; j_gene: TRBJ1-4; CDR3aa: CASSYQVGGSEKLFF; CDR3nt: TGTGCCAGCAGTTACCAGGTGGGAGGGAGTGAAAAACTGTTTTTT
v_gene: TRBV4-3; d_gene: NA; abundance: NA; j_gene: TRBJ1-4; CDR3aa: CASSQGQGWEKLFF; CDR3nt: TGCGCCAGCAGCCAAGGCCAGGGGTGGGAAAAACTGTTTTTT
v_gene: TRBV5-8; d_gene: NA; abundance: few; j_gene: TRBJ1-1; CDR3aa: CASSAQATLNTEAFF; CDR3nt: TGTGCCAGCAGCGCACAGGCGACGCTGAACACTGAAGCTTTCTTT
v_gene: TRBV19; d_gene: TRBD1; abundance: NA; j_gene: TRBJ1-2; CDR3aa: CASTQGQGRRNYGYTF; CDR3nt: TGTGCCAGTACCCAGGGACAGGGACGGCGTAACTATGGCTACACCTTC
v_gene: TRBV7-2; d_gene: TRBD2; abundance: NA; j_gene: TRBJ2-1; CDR3aa: CASSLESSSGNEQFF; CDR3nt: TGTGCCAGCAGCTTAGAGTCGTCTAGCGGGAATGAGCAGTTCTTC
v_gene: TRBV3-1/TRBV3-2; d_gene: TRBD1; abundance: NA; j_gene: TRBJ2-7; CDR3aa: CASRLGQAYEQYF; CDR3nt: TGTGCCAGCAGGCTTGGACAGGCCTACGAGCAGTACTTC
v_gene: TRBV7-2; d_gene: NA; abundance: NA; j_gene: TRBJ1-6; CDR3aa: CASSLLASSYNSPLHF; CDR3nt: TGTGCCAGCAGCTTATTAGCCAGCTCCTATAATTCACCCCTCCACTTT
v_gene: TRBV4-2; d_gene: NA; abundance: few; j_gene: TRBJ2-7; CDR3aa: CASSQSQDYEQYF; CDR3nt: TGTGCCAGCAGCCAATCACAGGACTACGAGCAGTACTTC